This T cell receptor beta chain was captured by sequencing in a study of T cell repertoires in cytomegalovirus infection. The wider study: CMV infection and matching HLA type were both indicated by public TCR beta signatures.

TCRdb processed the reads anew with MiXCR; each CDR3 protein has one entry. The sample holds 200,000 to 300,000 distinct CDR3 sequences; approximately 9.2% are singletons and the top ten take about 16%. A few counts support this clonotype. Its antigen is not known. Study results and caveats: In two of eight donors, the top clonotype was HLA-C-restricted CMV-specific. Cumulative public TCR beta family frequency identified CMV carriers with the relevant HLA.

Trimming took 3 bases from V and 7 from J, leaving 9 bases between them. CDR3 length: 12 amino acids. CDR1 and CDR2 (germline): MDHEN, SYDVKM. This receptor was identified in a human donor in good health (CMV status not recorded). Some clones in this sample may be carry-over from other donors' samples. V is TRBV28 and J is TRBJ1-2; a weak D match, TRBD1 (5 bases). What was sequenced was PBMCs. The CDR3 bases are TGTGCCAGCAGTTTGTTGCAGGGTGGCTACACCTTC. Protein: CASSLLQGGYTF.